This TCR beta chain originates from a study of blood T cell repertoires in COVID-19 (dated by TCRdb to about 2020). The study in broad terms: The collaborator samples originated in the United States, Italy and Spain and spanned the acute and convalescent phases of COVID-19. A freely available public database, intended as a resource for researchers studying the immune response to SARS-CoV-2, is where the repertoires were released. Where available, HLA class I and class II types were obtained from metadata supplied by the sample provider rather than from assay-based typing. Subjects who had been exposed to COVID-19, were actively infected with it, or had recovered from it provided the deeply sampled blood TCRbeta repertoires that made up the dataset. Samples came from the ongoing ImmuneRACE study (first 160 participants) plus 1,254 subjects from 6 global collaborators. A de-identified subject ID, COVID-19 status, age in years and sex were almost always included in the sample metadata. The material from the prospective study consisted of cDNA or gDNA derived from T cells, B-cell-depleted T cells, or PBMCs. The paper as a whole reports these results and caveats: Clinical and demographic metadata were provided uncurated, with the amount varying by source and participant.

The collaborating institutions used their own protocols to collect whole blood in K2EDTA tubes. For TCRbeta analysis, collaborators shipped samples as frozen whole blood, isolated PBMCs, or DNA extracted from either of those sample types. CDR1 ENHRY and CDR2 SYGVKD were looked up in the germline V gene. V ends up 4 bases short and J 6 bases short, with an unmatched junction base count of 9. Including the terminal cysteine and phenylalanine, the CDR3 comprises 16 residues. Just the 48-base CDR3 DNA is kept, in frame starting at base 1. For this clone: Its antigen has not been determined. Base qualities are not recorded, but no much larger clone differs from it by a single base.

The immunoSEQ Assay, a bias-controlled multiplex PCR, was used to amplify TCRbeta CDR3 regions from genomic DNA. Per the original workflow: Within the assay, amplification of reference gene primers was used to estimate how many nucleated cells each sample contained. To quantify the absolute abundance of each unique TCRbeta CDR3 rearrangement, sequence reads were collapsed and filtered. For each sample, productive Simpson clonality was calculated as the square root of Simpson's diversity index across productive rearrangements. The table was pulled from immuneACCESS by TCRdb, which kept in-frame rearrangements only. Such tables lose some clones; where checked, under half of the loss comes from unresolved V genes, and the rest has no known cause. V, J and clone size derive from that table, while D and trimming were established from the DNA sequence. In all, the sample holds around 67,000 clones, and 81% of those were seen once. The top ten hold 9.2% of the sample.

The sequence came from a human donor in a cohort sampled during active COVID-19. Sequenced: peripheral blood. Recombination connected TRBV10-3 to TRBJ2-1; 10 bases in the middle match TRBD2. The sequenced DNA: TGTGCCATCAGTGGAGTAGCGGGAGGCAATGGCAATGAGCAGTTCTTC. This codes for CAISGVAGGNGNEQFF.